Each of the 30 T cell receptor beta chains below was sequenced from the same sample in a study of Graves' ophthalmopathy and Graves' hyperthyroidism. Amplification of TCR beta CDR3 regions used RNA transcripts. RT-PCR was first run with HTBI primers, then multiplex PCR in a second round. TCRdb fed the multiplex PCR reads into MiXCR, producing one record per CDR3 protein. The sample contains about 150,000 distinct CDR3 sequences, more than 30% of which appear only once. Sequenced sample: peripheral blood. The receptors shown here come from a woman aged 40 to 49 with Graves' ophthalmopathy.

This clonotype showed up many times. The chain combines TRBV16 with TRBJ1-5, with D perhaps TRBD1 (5 bases). Per germline, CDR1 KGHSY and CDR2 FQNENV. The CDR3 loop spans 14 amino acids. Trimming stripped 2 bases from V and 6 bases from J, with 11 bases between. CDR3 sequence: CASSQTDNSQPQHF. The CDR3 nucleotides are TGTGCCAGCAGCCAAACGGACAACAGTCAGCCCCAGCATTTT.

This sequence joins TRBV5-1 and TRBJ2-5, with 8 nucleotides matching TRBD1. The CDR3 spans 15 residues. In germline, CDR1 is SGHRS, CDR2 YFSETQ. V was pared by 4 bases and J by 1 base, with 6 bases of the junction left unmatched. DNA for the CDR3: TGCGCCAGCAGCGGGCGGACAGGGCCCCAAGAGACCCAGTACTTC. Its translation is CASSGRTGPQETQYF.

This clonotype was picked up one time. This chain uses TRBV6-2 or TRBV6-3 with TRBJ2-7; 9 bases fit TRBD2. The germline V gene has CDR1 MNHEY and CDR2 SVGEGT. CDR3 length: 18 residues. V trimming: 2 bases; J trimming: 1 base; junction bases outside the gene matches: 12. Here the CDR3 reads CASSYLRLAGNRSYEQYF. The CDR3, as DNA: TGTGCCAGCAGTTACCTTCGGCTAGCGGGGAATAGATCCTACGAGCAGTACTTC.

At least ten counts were recorded for this clonotype. The J gene is TRBJ1-3, the V gene TRBV12-5; D is undetermined. V was trimmed by 4 bases and J by 0 bases, leaving 22 bases between them. This CDR3 region has 19 residues. Germline V gives CDR1 LGHNT, CDR2 FRNRAP. CDR3 loop: CASGSTNHPGRVSGNTIYF. The CDR3 DNA follows: TGTGCTAGTGGTTCCACAAATCACCCAGGACGCGTCTCTGGAAACACCATATATTTT. Combining the CDR3 with reference TRBV12-5 and TRBJ1-3 gives the whole variable domain DARVTQTPRHKVTEMGQEVTMRCQPILGHNTVFWYRQTMMQGLELLAYFRNRAPLDDSGMPKDRFSAEMPDATLATLKIQPSEPRDSAVYFCASGSTNHPGRVSGNTIYFGEGSWLTVV.

This clonotype was picked up many times. The chain carries TRBV6-5 and TRBJ2-6, with D uncertain. V gave up 0 bases and J gave up 2 bases, with 5 bases separating them. Germline V CDR1 and CDR2: MNHEY, SVGAGI. The CDR3 sequence is 15 residues long. The CDR3 sequence: CASSYSQTGANVLTF. Here the CDR3 DNA reads TGTGCCAGCAGTTACTCGCAGACTGGGGCCAACGTCCTGACTTTC.

This chain connects TRBV6-5 to TRBJ2-5; D is perhaps TRBD2 (7 bases). V lost 0 bases and J lost 4, with 12 bases in between. CDR3 length: 15 amino acids. Germline V gene data show CDR1 as MNHEY and CDR2 as SVGAGI. The CDR3 protein is CASSYSRGGTETQYF. CDR3 coding DNA: TGTGCCAGCAGTTACTCTAGGGGGGGTACAGAGACCCAGTACTTC.

This clonotype showed up many times. The CDR3, as DNA: TGTGCCAGCAGTTCCTATACTGAAGCTTTCTTT. Its protein product is CASSSYTEAFF. This chain links TRBV6-5 with TRBJ1-1; D is ambiguous. V was pared by 4 bases and J by 5 bases, with 5 bases between. The CDR3 runs to 11 residues. Germline V gene sequence: CDR1 MNHEY, CDR2 SVGAGI.

This clonotype was found many times. The chain recombines TRBV6-1 with TRBJ1-5; no definite D call. V lost 8 bases and J 0 bases, leaving 8 bases between the germline ends. The CDR3 covers 13 residues. CDR1 is MNHNS, CDR2 SASEGT, per germline. The CDR3 nucleotides read TGTGCCAGCGAGGTTCATAGCAATCAGCCCCAGCATTTT. Protein: CASEVHSNQPQHF.

This clonotype was detected many times. The V call is TRBV30, the J call TRBJ2-7, with D possibly matching TRBD1 (6 bases). V was clipped by 2 bases and J by 4 bases, with 15 bases between them. The CDR3 length is 14 residues. The germline CDR1 and CDR2 sequences are GTSNPN and SVGIG (reference sequence). CDR3 protein: CAWSIPAGVYEQYF. CDR3 DNA: TGTGCCTGGAGTATTCCGGCAGGGGTATACGAGCAGTACTTC.

The sample holds many counts of this clonotype. The gene calls are TRBV3-1 and TRBJ2-2; D is undetermined. V was pared by 1 base and J by 1 base, with 4 bases between. CDR3 length: 14 residues. The germline CDR1 and CDR2 sequences are LGHDT and YNNKEL (reference sequence). The CDR3 nucleotides are TGTGCCAGCAGCCAAGGTTGGAACACCGGGGAGCTGTTTTTT. Amino acid sequence: CASSQGWNTGELFF.

This clonotype was picked up many times. The chain carries TRBV12-3 or TRBV12-4 and TRBJ1-1; 8 nucleotides agree with TRBD1. J gave up 0 bases and V 6 bases, and 6 bases lay outside the gene matches. The CDR3 spans 15 residues. CDR3 sequence: CASRPQGAMNTEAFF. The CDR3, as DNA: TGTGCCAGCAGACCTCAGGGGGCTATGAACACTGAAGCTTTCTTT.

The gene calls are TRBV6-2 or TRBV6-3 and TRBJ2-7, with 8 nucleotides matching TRBD2. With V trimmed by 2 bases and J by 6 bases, 12 bases remained unmatched. This CDR3 region has 16 residues. Germline CDR1 reads MNHEY; CDR2 reads SVGEGT. The CDR3 sequence is CASSYRGGTSFSEQYF. CDR3 sequence (DNA): TGTGCCAGCAGTTACCGTGGCGGGACTAGTTTCTCCGAGCAGTACTTC.

This chain connects TRBV6-8 to TRBJ1-1; D call uncertain. The CDR3 has 15 amino acids. Trimming stripped 3 bases from V and 4 bases from J, with 15 bases between. Germline assignment: CDR1 MNHGY and CDR2 SAAAGT. DNA of the CDR3: TGTGCCAGCAGTTATAACTCGGACTGGGGCACTGAAGCTTTCTTT. Encoded protein: CASSYNSDWGTEAFF.

This clonotype showed up many times. The gene calls are TRBV12-3 or TRBV12-4 and TRBJ1-3; D may be TRBD1 (5 bases). This CDR3 spans 17 amino acids. V lost 6 bases and J 4 bases, leaving 22 bases between the germline ends. The CDR3 protein is CASRLISQGWNGNTIYF. The CDR3 DNA reads as TGTGCCAGCAGGTTGATTTCCCAGGGTTGGAACGGAAACACCATATATTTT.

The table lists this clonotype with many counts. This chain links TRBV5-6 with TRBJ2-5, with 9 bases matching TRBD1. With 4 bases clipped from V and 2 bases from J, the junction kept 9 bases outside the gene matches. Germline lookup yields CDR1 SGHDT and CDR2 YYEEEE. CDR3 length equals 16 residues. CDR3 sequence (DNA): TGTGCCAGCAGCCCAGACCTGGGACAGGGACAAGAGACCCAGTACTTC. Protein: CASSPDLGQGQETQYF.

This clonotype was seen repeatedly, ten times or more. This chain links TRBV7-9 with TRBJ1-1, with D unresolved. Trimming cost V 5 bases and J 1 base, with 8 bases left between them. The CDR3 has 13 amino acids. Germline CDR1 is SEHNR and CDR2 is FQNEAQ (reference sequence). DNA of the CDR3: TGTGCCAGCAGCGCCCTCACGAACACTGAAGCTTTCTTT. Translated: CASSALTNTEAFF. Complete variable domain (other parts from reference TRBV7-9 and TRBJ1-1): DTGVSQNPRHKITKRGQNVTFRCDPISEHNRLYWYRQTLGQGPEFLTYFQNEAQLEKSRLLSDRFSAERPKGSFSTLEIQRTEQGDSAMYLCASSALTNTEAFFGQGTRLTVV.

The chain joins TRBV24-1 to TRBJ2-5; TRBD2 agrees at 8 bases. V lost 4 bases to trimming and J lost 2 bases; unmatched junction nucleotides: 5. Germline V CDR1 and CDR2: KGHDR, SFDVKD. This CDR3 is built from 15 residues. The CDR3 nucleotides are TGTGCCACCAGTGACCCTACTAGCGGACAAGAGACCCAGTACTTC. Its translation: CATSDPTSGQETQYF.

On this clonotype: In this CDR3 the conserved last residue, phenylalanine or tryptophan, is missing, so a read error is likely. The limits of the CDR3 on the DNA are not certain, so only TCRdb's listed CDR3 is given. V is TRBV12-3 or TRBV12-4 and J is TRBJ1-2. The length of the CDR3 is 12 amino acids, counting both ends. This CDR3 is CASRPDNYGCTL.

This clonotype showed up many times. The genes are TRBV5-6 and TRBJ1-6, with TRBD1 as a possible D gene (6 bases). The V gene's germline CDR1 is SGHDT and CDR2 YYEEEE. CDR3 length: 15 amino acids. The V end lost 4 bases, the J end lost 10 bases, and 18 bases lay between the germline ends. The CDR3 here is CASSAYRVAASPLHF. CDR3 bases: TGTGCCAGCAGCGCCTACAGGGTGGCAGCCTCACCCCTCCACTTT.

This clonotype was counted ten times or more. The chain uses TRBV12-3 or TRBV12-4 and TRBJ1-5, with 7 bases aligning to TRBD1. The CDR3 is 14 residues long. V lost 7 bases and J lost 6; bases outside the gene matches: 9. The CDR3 is CASTARGLVQPQHF. The CDR3 nucleotides are TGTGCCAGCACCGCAAGGGGGCTGGTTCAGCCCCAGCATTTT.

This clonotype was seen many times. The J gene is TRBJ2-2, the V gene TRBV3-1, with TRBD2 matching 7 bases. The V gene end was trimmed by 4 bases and the J gene end by 7 bases; junction bases not matched to a gene: 6. Germline V gives CDR1 LGHDT, CDR2 YNNKEL (reference sequence). The CDR3 has 14 amino acids. CDR3 sequence reads: CASSRGTIGGELFF. The DNA of the CDR3 is TGTGCCAGCAGCCGAGGGACTATCGGCGGGGAGCTGTTTTTT. The entire variable domain, with the rest obtained from reference TRBV3-1 and TRBJ2-2, is as follows: DTAVSQTPKYLVTQMGNDKSIKCEQNLGHDTMYWYKQDSKKFLKIMFSYNNKELIINETVPNRFSPKSPDKAHLNLHINSLELGDSAVYFCASSRGTIGGELFFGEGSRLTVL.

This clonotype was observed at least ten times. The chain employs TRBV5-1 and TRBJ1-2; no clear D gene. This CDR3 comprises 13 residues. CDR1 is SGHRS, CDR2 YFSETQ, per germline. V was pared by 0 bases and J by 3 bases, with 6 bases between. CDR3 coding DNA: TGCGCCAGCAGCTTGGAGGCTGACTATGGCTACACCTTC. It yields the protein CASSLEADYGYTF.

The V call is TRBV7-2, the J call TRBJ2-7; no firm D call. This CDR3 contains 14 residues. With 1 base removed from V and 5 bases from J, the gap between germline ends came to 12 bases. CDR1 is SGHTA, CDR2 FQGNSA, per germline. CDR3 sequence: CASSLVVGLDEQYF. DNA of the CDR3: TGTGCCAGCAGCTTAGTGGTAGGGTTGGACGAGCAGTACTTC.

Many counts were recorded for this clonotype. The chain is built from TRBV28 and TRBJ1-5, with TRBD1 matching over 8 bases. Trimming removed 2 bases from V and 3 bases from J; junction bases left unmatched: 6. The CDR3 is 16 amino acids. Germline-derived CDR1 and CDR2 are MDHEN and SYDVKM. The CDR3 DNA sequence: TGTGCCAGCAGTTTACAGGGGGCAGGCTCCAATCAGCCCCAGCATTTT. It is translated as CASSLQGAGSNQPQHF. The variable domain in full, with the rest retrieved from reference TRBV28 and TRBJ1-5, is DVKVTQSSRYLVKRTGEKVFLECVQDMDHENMFWYRQDPGLGLRLIYFSYDVKMKEKGDIPEGYSVSREKKERFSLILESASTNQTSMYLCASSLQGAGSNQPQHFGDGTRLSIL.

In its sample, this clonotype was seen many times. The rearrangement links TRBV15 to TRBJ1-1; D remains ambiguous. Germline assignment: CDR1 LNHNV and CDR2 YYDKDF (reference sequence). The V and J ends lost 0 bases and 3 bases respectively, with 23 bases between them. The CDR3 spans 19 residues. The CDR3 nucleotides read TGTGCCACCAGCAGAGATAGATTACGGAGAAGAACCGGGCACACTGAAGCTTTCTTT. Its translation: CATSRDRLRRRTGHTEAFF.

This clonotype was counted at least ten times. The CDR3, as DNA: TGTGCCAGCACCCTCACCAGGGGAAATACTGAAGCTTTCTTT. Its translation is CASTLTRGNTEAFF. The chain employs TRBV6-5 and TRBJ1-1; D may be TRBD1 (6 bases). Germline V gene sequence: CDR1 MNHEY, CDR2 SVGAGI. The CDR3 has 14 amino acids. The V and J ends lost 7 bases and 5 bases respectively, with 17 bases between them.

V gene TRBV28 combines with J gene TRBJ1-2; D gene unclear. This CDR3 has 15 residues. Germline-derived CDR1 and CDR2 are MDHEN and SYDVKM. V gave up 4 bases and J gave up 6 bases, with 18 bases separating them. CDR3 sequence: CASSSTAASWNGYTF. The CDR3 DNA is TGTGCCAGCAGTTCCACCGCGGCCAGTTGGAATGGCTACACCTTC.

This clonotype turned up a few times. This sequence joins TRBV6-2 or TRBV6-3 and TRBJ1-2; unclear D gene. The CDR3 spans 11 residues. V gave up 4 bases and J gave up 8 bases, with 8 bases separating them. Germline V CDR1 and CDR2: MNHEY, SVGEGT. The CDR3 DNA reads TGTGCCAGCAGTTCCAGGAACGGCTACACCTTC. Translation: CASSSRNGYTF.

The chain links TRBV7-2 to TRBJ1-2; no clear D. CDR1 and CDR2 from the germline V gene are SGHTA and FQGNSA. This CDR3 has 13 amino acids. The V end lost 5 bases, the J end lost 4 bases, and 11 bases lay between the germline ends. The CDR3 DNA is TGTGCCAGCAGCCCATCGAGGGCCTATGGCTACACCTTC. The encoded protein is CASSPSRAYGYTF. The entire variable domain, with the rest obtained from reference TRBV7-2 and TRBJ1-2, is as follows: GAGVSQSPSNKVTEKGKDVELRCDPISGHTALYWYRQSLGQGLEFLIYFQGNSAPDKSGLPSDRFSAERTGGSVSTLTIQRTQQEDSAVYLCASSPSRAYGYTFGSGTRLTVV.

This clonotype came up many times. As the CDR3 is not closed by the conserved phenylalanine or tryptophan, this likely results from a read error. V gene TRBV19 combines with J gene TRBJ1-5; perhaps TRBD1 as D (5 bases). This CDR3 is 13 amino acids long. In germline, CDR1 is LNHDA, CDR2 SQIVND (reference sequence). Trimming removed 3 bases from V and 7 bases from J, with 10 bases in between. The chain's CDR3 is CASSIGGIQPQHL. Written as DNA, the CDR3 is TGTGCCAGTAGTATCGGGGGGATCCAGCCCCAGCATCTT.